This T cell receptor (beta chain) was captured by sequencing in a study of blood T cells in healthy people across ages. Study-level results: Diversity was higher, and naive CD4+ cells more numerous, in long-lived donors than in aged donors. Per million T cells, TCR beta diversity dropped about linearly as age rose.

This clonotype was observed many times. What it binds is unknown. This CDR3 comprises 14 residues. Trimming took 4 bases from V and 4 from J; bases not matched to a gene: 5. Germline CDR1 is SGHRS and CDR2 is YFSETQ. The study isolated at least 7 million PBMCs from each sample. A sample-barcoded 5' primer and a J-beta primer mix were used in a second PCR of about 7 to 12 cycles. A template-switch adaptor that had 12 random nucleotides put a tag on each cDNA molecule. TCRdb reprocessed the 5' RACE reads with MiXCR, giving one entry per CDR3 protein. The data hold hundreds of thousands of distinct CDR3 sequences, with about 44% observed a single time.

Sequences were obtained from blood. This sequence was found in a man younger than 45 in good health. The chain employs TRBV5-1 and TRBJ2-5, with 9 bases identical to TRBD2. CDR3 in amino acids: CASSLQTSGETQYF. The DNA for the CDR3 is TGCGCCAGCAGCCTCCAGACTAGCGGAGAGACCCAGTACTTC.